This TCR beta chain was obtained from a study of T cells after yellow fever vaccination. This CDR3 has 14 amino acids. The ends lost 4 bases at V and 9 bases at J; junction bases unmatched: 3. Germline V gene data show CDR1 as SGHRS and CDR2 as YFSETQ. In this sample, this clonotype turned up many times. TCRdb reprocessed the 5' RACE reads via MiXCR and lists one record per CDR3 protein. The top ten clones hold around 3.3% of a sample with about 220,000 distinct CDR3 sequences, more than 3% of them seen once. Sequenced here: CD4+ T cells sorted from PBMCs, sampled 10 days after the yellow fever booster vaccination. This TCR came from a man between 18 and 29 years old who received the YFV17D yellow fever vaccine. The genes are TRBV5-1 and TRBJ1-6; 11 bases match TRBD1. The CDR3 here is CASSRDRGGSPLHF. The DNA of the CDR3 is TGCGCCAGCAGCCGGGACAGGGGGGGTTCACCCCTCCACTTT. The whole variable domain, remainder taken from reference TRBV5-1 and TRBJ1-6, is KAGVTQTPRYLIKTRGQQVTLSCSPISGHRSVSWYQQTPGQGLQFLFEYFSETQRNKGNFPGRFSGRQFSNSRSEMNVSTLELGDSALYLCASSRDRGGSPLHFGNGTRLTVT.